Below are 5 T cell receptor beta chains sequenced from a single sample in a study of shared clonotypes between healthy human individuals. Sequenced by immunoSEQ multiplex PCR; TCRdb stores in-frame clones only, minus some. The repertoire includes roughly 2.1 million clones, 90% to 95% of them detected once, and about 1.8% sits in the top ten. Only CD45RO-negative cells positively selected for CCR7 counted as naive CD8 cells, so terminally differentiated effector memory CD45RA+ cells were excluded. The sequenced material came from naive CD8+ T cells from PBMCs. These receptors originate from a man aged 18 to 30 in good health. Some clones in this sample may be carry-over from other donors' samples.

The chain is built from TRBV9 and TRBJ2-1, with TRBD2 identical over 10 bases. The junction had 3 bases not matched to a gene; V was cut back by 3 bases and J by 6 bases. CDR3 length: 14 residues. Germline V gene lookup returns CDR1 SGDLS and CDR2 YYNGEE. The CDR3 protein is CASSDRLAGNEQFF. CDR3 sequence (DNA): TGTGCCAGCAGCGACCGACTAGCGGGCAATGAGCAGTTCTTC.

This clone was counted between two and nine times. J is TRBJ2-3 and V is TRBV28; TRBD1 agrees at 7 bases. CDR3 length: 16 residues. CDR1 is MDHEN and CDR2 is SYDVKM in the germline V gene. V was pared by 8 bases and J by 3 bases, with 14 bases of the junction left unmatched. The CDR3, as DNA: TGTGCCAGCCTCGACAGGGACGTCGGTTTGACAGATACGCAGTATTTT. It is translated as CASLDRDVGLTDTQYF.

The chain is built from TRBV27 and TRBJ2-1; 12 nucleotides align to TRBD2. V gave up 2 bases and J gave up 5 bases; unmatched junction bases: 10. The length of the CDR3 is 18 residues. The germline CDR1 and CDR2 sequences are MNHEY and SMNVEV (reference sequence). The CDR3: CASSLVLAGGPFDNEQFF. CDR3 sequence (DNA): TGTGCCAGCAGTTTAGTGCTAGCGGGAGGGCCGTTCGACAATGAGCAGTTCTTC.

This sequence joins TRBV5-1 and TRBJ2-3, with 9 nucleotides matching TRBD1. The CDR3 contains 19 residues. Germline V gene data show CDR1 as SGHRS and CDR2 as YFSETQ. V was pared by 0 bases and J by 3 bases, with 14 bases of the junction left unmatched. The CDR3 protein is CASSLAARPTGGNTDTQYF. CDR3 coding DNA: TGCGCCAGCAGCTTGGCTGCTAGACCGACAGGGGGTAATACAGATACGCAGTATTTT.

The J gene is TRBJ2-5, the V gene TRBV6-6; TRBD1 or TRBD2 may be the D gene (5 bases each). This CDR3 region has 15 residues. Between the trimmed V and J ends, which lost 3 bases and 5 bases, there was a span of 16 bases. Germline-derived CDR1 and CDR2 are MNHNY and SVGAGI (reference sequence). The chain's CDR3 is CASSYGPPGPETQYF. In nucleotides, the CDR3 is TGTGCCAGCAGTTATGGCCCTCCGGGGCCGGAGACCCAGTACTTC.